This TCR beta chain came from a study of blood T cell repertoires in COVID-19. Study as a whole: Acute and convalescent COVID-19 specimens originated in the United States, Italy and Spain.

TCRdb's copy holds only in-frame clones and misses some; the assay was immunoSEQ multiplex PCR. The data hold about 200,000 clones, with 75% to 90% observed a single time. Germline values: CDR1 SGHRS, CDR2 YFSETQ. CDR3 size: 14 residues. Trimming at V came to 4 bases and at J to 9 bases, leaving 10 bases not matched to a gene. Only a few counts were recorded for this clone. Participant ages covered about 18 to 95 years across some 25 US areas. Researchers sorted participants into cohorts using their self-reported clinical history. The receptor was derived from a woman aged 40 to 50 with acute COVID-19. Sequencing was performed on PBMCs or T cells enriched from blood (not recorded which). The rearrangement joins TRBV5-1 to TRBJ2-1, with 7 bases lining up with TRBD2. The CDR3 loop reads CASSLRDYQFEQFF. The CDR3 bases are TGCGCCAGCAGCCTCCGGGACTATCAGTTTGAGCAGTTCTTC.